The clone carrying this TCR beta chain was observed many times. Its antigen remains unidentified. TCRdb independently ran MiXCR on the reads; one entry per CDR3 protein. The table includes under 600,000 distinct CDR3 sequences, 16% detected once. The data stem from a study of T cell repertoires in cytomegalovirus infection. Broader study findings: Dominating the ex vivo response were HLA-C-restricted CMV-specific TCR beta clonotypes.

In germline, CDR1 is SEHNR, CDR2 FQNEAQ (reference sequence). The CDR3 extends over 15 amino acids. The ends were cut back, 1 base at V and 0 bases at J, with 9 bases in the middle. The sample comprised CD8+ T cells from PBMCs. This TCR came from a human donor in good health (CMV status not recorded). Some clones in this sample may be carry-over from other donors' samples. The V call is TRBV7-9, the J call TRBJ1-1; a possible D gene is TRBD1 (5 bases). The CDR3: CASSLGGRMNTEAFF. CDR3 DNA: TGTGCCAGCAGCTTAGGGGGCCGCATGAACACTGAAGCTTTCTTT.